The 14 T cell receptor beta chains below all came from one sample that was sequenced in a study of blood T cells in healthy people across ages. Together with a sample-barcoded 5' primer, a J-beta primer mix was included in a second PCR lasting about 7 to 11 cycles. TCRdb itself ran the 5' RACE reads through MiXCR, one entry per CDR3 protein. The table has about 1 million distinct CDR3 sequences, 25% seen once. The same data also went into a second study, on T cells of mothers and their children.

Sequenced sample: blood. The receptors shown here come from a girl aged 2-10 years in good health.

This clonotype was seen a few times. This rearrangement joins TRBV9 to TRBJ2-7, with 8 nucleotides matching TRBD2. Losses at the gene ends were 4 bases for V and 9 bases for J; bases not matched to a gene: 6. The CDR3 has 12 residues. Germline assignment: CDR1 SGDLS and CDR2 YYNGEE. CDR3 sequence reads: CASSPGGGLQYF. The DNA for the CDR3 is TGTGCCAGCAGCCCGGGGGGGGGTTTGCAGTACTTC.

The V gene is TRBV20-1, the J gene TRBJ2-1; 8 bases agree with TRBD2. The J call is doubtful: the DNA matches TRBJ2-5 better. Germline lookup yields CDR1 DFQATT and CDR2 SNEGSKA (reference sequence). This CDR3 has 13 amino acids. The CDR3 reads CSATPGLEKTQYF. The CDR3 coding sequence is TGCAGTGCAACCCCGGGACTAGAAAAGACCCAGTACTTC.

The J gene is TRBJ2-5, the V gene TRBV4-3; weak D call: TRBD2 (7 bases). CDR1 is LGHNA and CDR2 is YSLEER in the germline V gene. Trimming pared 1 base from V and 5 bases from J, leaving 17 bases between. CDR3 length: 16 residues. Here the CDR3 reads CASSQAGGRRAETQYF. The CDR3 DNA reads as TGCGCCAGCAGCCAAGCGGGGGGCCGCCGGGCGGAGACCCAGTACTTC.

This clonotype turned up a few times. DNA of the CDR3: TGTGCCAGCAGCTCATCCGGGACAGCGCATGGCTACACCTTC. It codes for CASSSSGTAHGYTF. The gene calls are TRBV7-2 and TRBJ1-2; 7 bases are a match to TRBD1. The CDR3 spans 14 residues. CDR1 is SGHTA and CDR2 is FQGNSA in the germline V gene. V was pared by 4 bases and J by 6 bases, with 8 bases of the junction left unmatched.

The V gene is TRBV25-1, the J gene TRBJ2-5, with a tentative D call TRBD1 (5 bases). CDR1 and CDR2 from the germline V gene are MGHDK and SYGVNS. V was trimmed by 8 bases and J by 5 bases, leaving 12 bases between them. This CDR3 has 12 amino acids. The CDR3 sequence: CASSGYLETQYF. The CDR3 coding sequence is TGTGCCAGCTCAGGGTATTTGGAGACCCAGTACTTC.

The chain joins TRBV3-1 to TRBJ2-5; TRBD1 might be the D (5 bases). Germline CDR1 LGHDT, CDR2 YNNKEL (reference sequence). The CDR3 totals 14 residues. Trimming pared 3 bases from V and 5 bases from J, leaving 13 bases between. This chain's CDR3 is CASSQGQKFETQYF. DNA for the CDR3: TGTGCCAGCAGCCAGGGGCAAAAGTTTGAGACCCAGTACTTC.

The V gene is TRBV7-9, the J gene TRBJ1-2, with 7 bases matching TRBD1. Germline lookup yields CDR1 SEHNR and CDR2 FQNEAQ (reference sequence). After removal of 4 bases from V and 8 bases from J, the junction contained 10 bases not matched to a gene. This CDR3 contains 14 residues. The CDR3 loop reads CASSSDTEQGGYTF. DNA for the CDR3: TGTGCCAGCAGCTCAGACACTGAACAGGGGGGCTACACCTTC.

This clonotype was seen a few times. V gene TRBV29-1 combines with J gene TRBJ2-1; D uncertain. The length of the CDR3 is 13 residues. From germline, CDR1 is SQVTM and CDR2 ANQGSEA. Trimming left V 5 bases short and J 0 bases short, with 8 bases between. The CDR3 region has the DNA TGCAGCGTTTTGACCAACTCCTACAATGAGCAGTTCTTC. This sequence encodes CSVLTNSYNEQFF.

J is TRBJ2-3 and V is TRBV21-1; the tabulated D call, TRBD1, remains unverified against the DNA. TRBV21-1 is given as a pseudogene. The CDR3 contains 14 residues. The CDR3, as DNA: TGTGCCAGCAGCAACCGGGGGTGCACAGATACGCAGTATTTT. Its translation is CASSNRGCTDTQYF.

This clonotype was counted between two and nine times. The V call is TRBV27, the J call TRBJ2-7, with D possibly called TRBD1 or TRBD2 (6 bases each). Germline loops: CDR1 MNHEY, CDR2 SMNVEV (reference sequence). The germline V and J ends were trimmed by 5 bases and 2 bases, with 13 bases remaining between them. The CDR3 runs to 14 residues. CDR3 coding DNA: TGTGCCAGCAGTGCGGGACAACGACCCTACGAGCAGTACTTC. Its translation: CASSAGQRPYEQYF.

The chain recombines TRBV29-1 with TRBJ2-5, with D possibly being TRBD2 (5 bases). The germline V gene has CDR1 SQVTM and CDR2 ANQGSEA. V was cut by 4 bases and J by 5 bases, with 8 bases left in between. The CDR3 length is 11 residues. The CDR3 DNA sequence: TGCAGCGTTGGGGAGCTTGAGACCCAGTACTTC. This sequence encodes CSVGELETQYF.

This clonotype has only a few counts. J is TRBJ2-5 and V is TRBV11-2, with D perhaps TRBD1 (6 bases). The last part of the DNA fits TRBJ2-7 better; the J call may be wrong. In germline, CDR1 is SGHAT, CDR2 FQNNGV. This CDR3 region has 12 residues. In DNA form, the CDR3 reads TGTGCCAGCAAAGGACAGTCCTACGAGCAGTACTTC. It codes for CASKGQSYEQYF.

This clonotype was seen a handful of times. The J gene is TRBJ2-5, the V gene TRBV27, with 8 nucleotides matching TRBD2. Germline CDR1 MNHEY, CDR2 SMNVEV (reference sequence). V lost 4 bases, J lost 3 bases, and 7 bases stayed unmatched. The CDR3 sequence is 15 residues long. The CDR3 here is CASSSLGLAEETQYF. CDR3 sequence (DNA): TGTGCCAGCAGTTCTCTTGGACTAGCCGAAGAGACCCAGTACTTC.

The V call is TRBV3-1, the J call TRBJ2-5; tentatively, D is TRBD2 (5 bases). The end of the DNA aligns better with TRBJ2-7, so the J call may be wrong. The V gene's germline CDR1 is LGHDT and CDR2 YNNKEL (reference sequence). CDR3 length equals 15 residues. The CDR3 DNA reads as TGTGCCAGCAGCCCGGGGAAAGGGTCTACCTACGAGCAGTACTTC. This translates into CASSPGKGSTYEQYF.